This T cell receptor beta chain derives from a study of circulating CD8 cells and anti-PD-1 response in melanoma. CDR1 SGHRS and CDR2 YFSETQ come from the germline V gene. V was trimmed by 3 bases and J by 0 bases, leaving 13 bases between them. The CDR3 consists of 16 residues. In this sample, this clonotype is medium-sized (0.01 to 0.1%). Its specificity is unknown. Using around 14 ng of total RNA, TCR libraries were made with the QIAseq Immune Repertoire TCR panel. MiXCR, run by TCRdb on the reads, gives a single entry per CDR3 protein. In the table there are several hundred distinct CDR3 sequences, 8.5% to 10% of which are singletons. General observations from the study: PD-1 and DPOS subsets showed similar, higher clonality than DNEG. Generally, no replicate experiments were performed.

Four subsets defined by PD-1 and/or TIGIT were sorted from live CD3+CD8+TCRalphabeta+ cells. This TCR was recovered from a human donor with melanoma. The rearrangement joins TRBV5-1 to TRBJ2-4; maybe TRBD2 (6 bases). The input for sequencing was CD8+ T cells from PBMCs, taken at baseline or after one month of anti-PD-1 therapy (not recorded which). The CDR3 loop is CASSSTGTLAKNIQYF. The DNA for the CDR3 is TGCGCCAGCAGCTCGACCGGGACTCTAGCCAAAAACATTCAGTACTTC. The entire variable domain, with the rest obtained from reference TRBV5-1 and TRBJ2-4, is as follows: KAGVTQTPRYLIKTRGQQVTLSCSPISGHRSVSWYQQTPGQGLQFLFEYFSETQRNKGNFPGRFSGRQFSNSRSEMNVSTLELGDSALYLCASSSTGTLAKNIQYFGAGTRLSVL.